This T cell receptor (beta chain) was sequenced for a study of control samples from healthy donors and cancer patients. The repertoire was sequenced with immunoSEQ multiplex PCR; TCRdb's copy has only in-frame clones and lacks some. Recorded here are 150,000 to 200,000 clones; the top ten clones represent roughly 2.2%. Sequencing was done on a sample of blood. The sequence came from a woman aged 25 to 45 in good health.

CDR3 bases: TGTGCCATCAGCCCAGGGAAGCGCAATCAGCCCCAGCATTTT. Translating it yields CAISPGKRNQPQHF. J is TRBJ1-5 and V is TRBV10-3; D perhaps matches TRBD1 (5 bases). With 6 bases removed from V and 2 bases from J, the gap between germline ends came to 11 bases. The CDR3 spans 14 residues. The germline V gene encodes CDR1 ENHRY and CDR2 SYGVKD.